Below are 9 T cell receptor beta chains sequenced from a single sample in a study of T cells in Graves' hyperthyroidism and ophthalmopathy. Amplified TCR beta CDR3 regions came from RNA transcripts. The TCR CDR3 was amplified in a first-round RT-PCR using the HTBI primer set. TCRdb analysed the multiplex PCR reads with MiXCR anew, one entry per CDR3 protein. The sample has some 620,000 distinct CDR3 sequences, around 15% seen once. The sample was blood. All receptors derive from a woman in her 30s with Graves' hyperthyroidism.

This clonotype came up a few times. The chain uses TRBV27 and TRBJ1-5, with 7 bases matching TRBD1. In germline, CDR1 is MNHEY, CDR2 SMNVEV (reference sequence). After removal of 5 bases from V and 2 bases from J, the junction contained 9 bases not matched to a gene. The CDR3 has 16 residues. For the CDR3, the DNA is TGTGCCAGCAGTCCCTGGGACAGTATAGGCAATCAGCCCCAGCATTTT. This translates into CASSPWDSIGNQPQHF.

This clonotype was observed at least ten times. V gene TRBV7-3 combines with J gene TRBJ2-1; D is possibly TRBD1 (6 bases). The germline gives CDR1 SGHTA, CDR2 FQGTGA. V was clipped by 6 bases and J by 4 bases, with 16 bases between them. The CDR3 length is 15 residues. The CDR3 loop is CASSPAGTPYNEQFF. CDR3 sequence (DNA): TGTGCCAGCAGTCCCGCCGGGACACCATACAATGAGCAGTTCTTC.

In its sample, this clonotype was seen many times. The CDR3: CASSPWGGEEQFF. As DNA, the CDR3 is TGTGCCAGCAGCCCCTGGGGGGGAGAAGAGCAGTTCTTC. The chain recombines TRBV7-2 with TRBJ2-1; 7 nucleotides line up with TRBD2. The CDR3 is 13 amino acids. V shed 5 bases, J shed 10 bases, and the junction held 8 bases outside the gene matches. Germline V lookup: CDR1 SGHTA, CDR2 FQGNSA.

This clonotype came up many times. The chain carries TRBV30 and TRBJ2-1; D ambiguous. Germline CDR1 reads GTSNPN; CDR2 reads SVGIG (reference sequence). The CDR3 consists of 13 residues. The V end lost 0 bases, the J end lost 10 bases, and 13 bases lay between the germline ends. CDR3 sequence (DNA): TGTGCCTGGAGTGTACAAACATCAGGCGAGCAGTTCTTC. It specifies CAWSVQTSGEQFF.

V usage is TRBV3-1 and J usage is TRBJ2-7; tentatively, D is TRBD2 (5 bases). CDR3 length equals 14 residues. Trimming stripped 1 base from V and 2 bases from J, with 9 bases between. Germline lookup yields CDR1 LGHDT and CDR2 YNNKEL (reference sequence). CDR3 in amino acids: CASSQVSGTYEQYF. The CDR3 DNA sequence: TGTGCCAGCAGCCAAGTCTCGGGAACCTACGAGCAGTACTTC.

This clonotype was counted a few times. The chain recombines TRBV28 with TRBJ2-7; D perhaps matches TRBD1 (6 bases). Germline CDR1 MDHEN, CDR2 SYDVKM. V shed 5 bases and J shed 0 bases, with 14 bases lying between them. The CDR3 extends over 15 amino acids. The CDR3 nucleotides read TGTGCCAGCAGTGCCCTACAGGGCCACTCCTACGAGCAGTACTTC. It is translated as CASSALQGHSYEQYF.

The table lists this clonotype with many counts. V gene TRBV20-1 combines with J gene TRBJ2-5, with 12 bases fitting TRBD2. The germline V gene has CDR1 DFQATT and CDR2 SNEGSKA (reference sequence). The trim removed 6 bases at V and 5 bases at J, leaving 7 bases unmatched. There are 14 residues in the CDR3. The CDR3 loop is CSAVRTSGIETQYF. The CDR3 DNA follows: TGCAGTGCCGTACGGACTAGCGGGATTGAGACCCAGTACTTC.

V and J are TRBV20-1 and TRBJ2-2; 8 bases map to TRBD1. J gave up 12 bases and V 5 bases, and 8 bases lay outside the gene matches. The CDR3 length is 12 residues. Germline lookup yields CDR1 DFQATT and CDR2 SNEGSKA (reference sequence). The chain's CDR3 is CSAVDRVVQLFF. The CDR3 DNA is TGCAGTGCTGTGGACAGGGTGGTTCAGCTGTTTTTT.

The genes are TRBV3-1 and TRBJ2-2; D is perhaps TRBD2 (5 bases). The V end lost 4 bases, the J end lost 4 bases, and 16 bases lay between the germline ends. Germline CDR1 is LGHDT and CDR2 is YNNKEL (reference sequence). The CDR3 has 16 amino acids. CDR3 coding DNA: TGTGCCAGCAGCCTAAAGGGCGCCCGGGGCACCGGGGAGCTGTTTTTT. Translating gives CASSLKGARGTGELFF.